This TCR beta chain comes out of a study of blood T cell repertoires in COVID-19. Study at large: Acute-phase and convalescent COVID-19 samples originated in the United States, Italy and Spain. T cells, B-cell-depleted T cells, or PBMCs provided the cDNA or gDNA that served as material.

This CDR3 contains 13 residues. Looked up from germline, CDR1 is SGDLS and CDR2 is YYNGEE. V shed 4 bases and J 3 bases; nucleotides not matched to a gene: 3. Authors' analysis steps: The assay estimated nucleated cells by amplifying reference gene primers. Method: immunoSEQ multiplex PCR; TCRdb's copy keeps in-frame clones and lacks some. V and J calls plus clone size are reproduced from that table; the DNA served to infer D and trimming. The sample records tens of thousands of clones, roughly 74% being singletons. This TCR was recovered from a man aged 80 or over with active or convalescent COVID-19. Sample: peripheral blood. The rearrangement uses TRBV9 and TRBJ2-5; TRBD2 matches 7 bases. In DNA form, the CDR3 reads TGTGCCAGCAGCTTGAGCGGGAAAGAGACCCAGTACTTC. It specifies CASSLSGKETQYF.